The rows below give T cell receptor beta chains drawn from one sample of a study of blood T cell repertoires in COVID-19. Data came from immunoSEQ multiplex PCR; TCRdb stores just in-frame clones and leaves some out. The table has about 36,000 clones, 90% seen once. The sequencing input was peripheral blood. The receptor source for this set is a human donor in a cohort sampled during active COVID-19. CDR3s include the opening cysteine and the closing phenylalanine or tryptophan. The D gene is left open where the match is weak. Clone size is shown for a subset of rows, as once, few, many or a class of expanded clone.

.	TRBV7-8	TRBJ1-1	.	CASSSDRLYTEAFF	TGTGCCAGCAGCTCAGACAGGTTGTACACTGAAGCTTTCTTT
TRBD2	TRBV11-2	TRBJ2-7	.	CASSPVTSGGGYEQYF	TGTGCCAGCAGCCCCGTCACTAGCGGGGGTGGCTACGAGCAGTACTTC
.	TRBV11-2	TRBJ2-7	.	CASSEARGGLYEQYF	TGTGCCAGCAGCGAGGCTCGGGGAGGTCTCTACGAGCAGTACTTC
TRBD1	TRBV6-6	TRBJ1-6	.	CASSYFGQGTGSLHF	TGTGCCAGCAGTTACTTCGGACAGGGTACAGGGTCCCTCCACTTT
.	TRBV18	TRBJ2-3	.	CASSRGVRDTQYF	TGTGCCAGCTCACGCGGCGTGAGGGATACGCAGTATTTT
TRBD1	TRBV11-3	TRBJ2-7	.	CASSSKTGSSEQYF	TGTGCCAGCAGCTCAAAGACAGGGTCGAGCGAGCAGTACTTC
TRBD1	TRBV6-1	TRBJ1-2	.	CASSEAGTATYGYTF	TGTGCCAGCAGTGAAGCTGGGACAGCCACCTATGGCTACACCTTC
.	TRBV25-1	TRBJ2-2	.	CASSDWRGGKSNTGELFF	TGTGCCAGCAGTGACTGGAGGGGAGGCAAGTCGAACACCGGGGAGCTGTTTTTT
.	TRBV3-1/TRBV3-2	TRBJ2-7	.	CASSHRKGVSSFEQYF	TGTGCCAGCAGCCATAGAAAGGGGGTCAGTTCATTCGAGCAGTACTTC
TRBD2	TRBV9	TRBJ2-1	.	CASSVGGGSSYNEQFF	TGTGCCAGCAGCGTAGGGGGCGGGAGCTCCTACAATGAGCAGTTCTTC
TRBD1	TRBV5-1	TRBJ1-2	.	CASSLEGQGFGYTF	TGCGCCAGCAGCTTGGAGGGACAGGGTTTCGGCTACACCTTC
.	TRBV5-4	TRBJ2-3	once	CASTTGSLTSTDTQYF	TGTGCCAGCACCACGGGGTCCCTAACTAGCACAGATACGCAGTATTTT
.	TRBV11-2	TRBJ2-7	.	CASSFRDEQYF	TGTGCCAGCAGCTTCAGGGACGAGCAGTACTTC
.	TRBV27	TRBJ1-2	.	CASRLSGGYGYTF	TGTGCCAGCAGACTGTCCGGCGGCTATGGCTACACCTTC
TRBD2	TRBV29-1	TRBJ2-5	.	CSVEPTSGRSGETQYF	TGCAGCGTTGAACCGACTAGCGGGAGGTCGGGAGAGACCCAGTACTTC
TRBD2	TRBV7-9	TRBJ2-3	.	CASSTQLAGATDTQYF	TGTGCCAGCAGCACCCAACTAGCGGGAGCCACAGATACGCAGTATTTT
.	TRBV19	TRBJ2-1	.	CASSIQVGSYNEQFF	TGTGCCAGTAGTATACAGGTGGGCTCCTACAATGAGCAGTTCTTC
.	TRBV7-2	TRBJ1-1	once	CASSSTTRVSTEAFF	TGTGCCAGCAGCTCCACCACCAGGGTCAGCACTGAAGCTTTCTTT
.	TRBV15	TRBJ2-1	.	CATSPRAGGANEQFF	TGTGCCACCAGCCCACGGGCTGGAGGTGCGAATGAGCAGTTCTTC
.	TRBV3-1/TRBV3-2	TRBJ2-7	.	CASSTDSATPYEQYF	TGTGCCAGCAGCACGGACTCTGCTACCCCCTACGAGCAGTACTTC
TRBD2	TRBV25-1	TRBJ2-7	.	CASSPSTSLRYEQYF	TGTGCCAGCAGTCCCTCGACTAGCCTCCGCTACGAGCAGTACTTC
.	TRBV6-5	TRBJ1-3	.	CASSYSAGNSGNTIYF	TGTGCCAGCAGTTACTCGGCAGGTAACTCTGGAAACACCATATATTTT